This T cell receptor beta chain was recovered during a study of blood T cell repertoires in COVID-19. Overall study context: COVID-19 samples from acute and convalescent phases originated in the United States, Italy and Spain. T cells, B-cell-depleted T cells, or PBMCs supplied cDNA or gDNA.

Libraries were prepared by immunoSEQ multiplex PCR; TCRdb keeps only in-frame clonotypes and omits some of them. Of 210,000 or so clones listed, over 70% were seen once; the top ten hold approximately 3.5%. Residents of about two dozen US areas, aged about 18 to 89 years, made up the participants. During the 2 weeks before they entered the study, exposed participants had met someone with a PCR-confirmed or clinician-diagnosed COVID-19 case. The germline V gene encodes CDR1 LGHNA and CDR2 YNFKEQ. V gave up 3 bases and J gave up 6 bases; unmatched junction bases: 13. The CDR3 is 17 residues long. Sequencing was carried out using PBMCs or T cells enriched from blood (not recorded which). The chain is built from TRBV4-2 and TRBJ2-2; 7 nucleotides align to TRBD1. The receptor was isolated from a woman in her thirties who had been exposed to COVID-19. The chain's CDR3 is CASSHVRGLGTAGELFF. CDR3 nucleotides: TGTGCCAGCAGCCATGTCAGGGGTCTGGGGACAGCCGGGGAGCTGTTTTTT.